These 3 T cell receptor beta chains came from one sample sequenced in a study of CD4+ T cells in melanoma. Generated by immunoSEQ multiplex PCR, the TCRdb table keeps only in-frame clones and is missing some. Of a few thousand clones in the sample, under 75% were seen once. Sequencing was done on a sample of cells from a culture (not recorded whether cultured in vitro). The receptors were gathered from a human donor with melanoma.

The rearrangement links TRBV19 to TRBJ1-2; possible D gene TRBD1, 6 bases. Germline CDR1 reads LNHDA; CDR2 reads SQIVND (reference sequence). The CDR3 has 12 residues. The CDR3 DNA is TGTGCTTCTGGGGGGGCAGGCTATGGCTACACCTTC. It specifies CASGGAGYGYTF.

To note about this clone: A read error may produce the germline difference seen at one junction end. The chain uses TRBV7-7 and TRBJ2-3, with TRBD2 identical over 7 bases. The CDR3 length is 14 residues. Germline V gene sequence: CDR1 SSHAT, CDR2 FNYEAQ (reference sequence). CDR3 sequence reads: CASSLAGLADTQYF. The CDR3 nucleotides are TGTGCTAGCAGTTTAGCGGGTCTAGCAGATACGCAGTATTTT.

A few counts support this clone. V is TRBV9 and J is TRBJ2-1, with a weak D call TRBD2 (6 bases). The germline CDR1 and CDR2 sequences are SGDLS and YYNGEE. The CDR3 sequence is 12 residues long. V was shortened by 6 bases and J by 8 bases, with 12 bases between the two germline ends. The CDR3 spells CASTSGGDEQFF. The CDR3 region has the DNA TGTGCCAGCACTAGTGGAGGGGATGAGCAGTTCTTC.